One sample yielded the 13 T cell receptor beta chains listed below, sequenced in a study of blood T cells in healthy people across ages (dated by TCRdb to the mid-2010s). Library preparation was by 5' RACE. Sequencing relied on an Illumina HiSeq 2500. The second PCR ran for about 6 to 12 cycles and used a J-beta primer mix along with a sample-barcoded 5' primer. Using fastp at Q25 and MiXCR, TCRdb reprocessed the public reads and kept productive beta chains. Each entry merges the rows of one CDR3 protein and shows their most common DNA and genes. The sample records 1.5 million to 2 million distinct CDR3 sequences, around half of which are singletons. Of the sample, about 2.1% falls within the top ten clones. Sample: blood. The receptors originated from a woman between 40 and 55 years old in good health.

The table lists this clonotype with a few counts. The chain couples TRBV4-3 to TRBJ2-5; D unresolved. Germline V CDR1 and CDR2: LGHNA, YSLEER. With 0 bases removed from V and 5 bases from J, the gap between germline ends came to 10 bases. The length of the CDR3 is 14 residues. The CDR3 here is CASSQDASRETQYF. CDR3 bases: TGCGCCAGCAGCCAAGATGCGTCTCGGGAGACCCAGTACTTC.

The CDR3 DNA reads as TGTGCCACCAGTGTTCCGGGAAATCAAGAGACCCAGTACTTC. Its protein is CATSVPGNQETQYF. This chain connects TRBV24-1 to TRBJ2-5; D perhaps matches TRBD2 (5 bases). With 5 bases removed from V and 2 bases from J, the gap between germline ends came to 11 bases. Germline-derived CDR1 and CDR2 are KGHDR and SFDVKD. The CDR3 length is 14 residues.

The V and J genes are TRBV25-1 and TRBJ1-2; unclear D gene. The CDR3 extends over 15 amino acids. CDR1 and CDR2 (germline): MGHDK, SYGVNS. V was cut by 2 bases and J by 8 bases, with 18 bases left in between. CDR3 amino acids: CASSEPGSGKRGYTF. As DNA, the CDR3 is TGTGCCAGCAGTGAACCCGGGTCGGGGAAACGCGGCTACACCTTC.

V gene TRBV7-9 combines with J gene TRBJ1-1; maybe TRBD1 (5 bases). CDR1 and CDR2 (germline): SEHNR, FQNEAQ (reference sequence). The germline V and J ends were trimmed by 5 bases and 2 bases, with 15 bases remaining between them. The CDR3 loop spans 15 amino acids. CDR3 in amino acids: CASSPLTRANTEAFF. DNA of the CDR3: TGTGCCAGCAGCCCTTTAACCAGGGCAAACACTGAAGCTTTCTTT.

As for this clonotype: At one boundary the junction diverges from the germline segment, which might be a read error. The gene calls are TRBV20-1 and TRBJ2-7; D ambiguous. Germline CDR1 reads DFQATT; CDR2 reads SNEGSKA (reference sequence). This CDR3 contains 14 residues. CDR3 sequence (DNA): TGCAGTGCTCCCCCTCCAGGCCCCCTCTACGAGCTGTACTTC. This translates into CSAPPPGPLYELYF.

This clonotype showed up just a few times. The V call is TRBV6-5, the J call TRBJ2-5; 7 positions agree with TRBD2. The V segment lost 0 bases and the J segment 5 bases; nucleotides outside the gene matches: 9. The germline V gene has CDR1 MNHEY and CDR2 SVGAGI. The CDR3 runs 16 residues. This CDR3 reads CASSYSGAGTSETQYF. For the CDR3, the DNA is TGTGCCAGCAGTTACTCGGGAGCGGGGACGAGTGAGACCCAGTACTTC.

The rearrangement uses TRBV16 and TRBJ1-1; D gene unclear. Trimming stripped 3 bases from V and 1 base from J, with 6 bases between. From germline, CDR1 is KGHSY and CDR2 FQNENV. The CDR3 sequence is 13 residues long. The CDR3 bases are TGTGCCAGCAGCCAGAACCAGAACACTGAAGCTTTCTTT. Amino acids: CASSQNQNTEAFF.

The CDR3 DNA is TGTGCCAGCAGCCAAGATCGGGCTTTGACCCAGAGCTCCTATAATTCACCCCTCCACTTT. Its protein is CASSQDRALTQSSYNSPLHF. J is TRBJ1-6 and V is TRBV3-1; no firm D call. The CDR3 loop spans 20 amino acids. Germline V gives CDR1 LGHDT, CDR2 YNNKEL (reference sequence). V gave up 0 bases and J gave up 0 bases, with 18 bases separating them.

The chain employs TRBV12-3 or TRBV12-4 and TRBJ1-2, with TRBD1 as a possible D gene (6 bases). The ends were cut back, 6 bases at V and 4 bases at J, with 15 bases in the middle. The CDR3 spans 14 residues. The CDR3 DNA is TGTGCCAGCAGCCGCCCGGGGGCAATCTATGGCTACACCTTC. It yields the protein CASSRPGAIYGYTF.

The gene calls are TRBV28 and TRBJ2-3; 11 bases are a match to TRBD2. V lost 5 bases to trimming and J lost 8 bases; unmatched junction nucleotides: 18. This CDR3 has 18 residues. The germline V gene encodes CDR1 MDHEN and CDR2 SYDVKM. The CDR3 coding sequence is TGTGCCAGCAGTCTCGGAATTCGACTAGCGGGGTGGATGGGTACGCAGTATTTT. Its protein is CASSLGIRLAGWMGTQYF.

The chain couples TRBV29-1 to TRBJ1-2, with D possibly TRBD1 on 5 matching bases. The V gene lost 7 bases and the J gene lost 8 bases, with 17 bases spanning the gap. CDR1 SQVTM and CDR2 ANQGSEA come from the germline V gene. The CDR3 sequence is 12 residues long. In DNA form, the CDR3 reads TGCAGCGCTATATCAGCGGAGGGGGGCTACACCTTC. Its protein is CSAISAEGGYTF.

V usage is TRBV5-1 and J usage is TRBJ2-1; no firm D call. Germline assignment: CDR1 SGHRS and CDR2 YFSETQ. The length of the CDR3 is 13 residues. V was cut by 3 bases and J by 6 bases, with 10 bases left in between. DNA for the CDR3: TGCGCCAGCAGCTCTACTGCCGGCAATGAGCAGTTCTTC. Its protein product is CASSSTAGNEQFF.

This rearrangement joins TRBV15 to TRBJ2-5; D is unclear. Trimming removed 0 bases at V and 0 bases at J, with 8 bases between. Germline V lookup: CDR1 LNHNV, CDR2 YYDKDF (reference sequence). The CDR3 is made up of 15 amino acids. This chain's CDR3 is CATSREWANQETQYF. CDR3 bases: TGTGCCACCAGCAGAGAGTGGGCGAACCAAGAGACCCAGTACTTC.